One sample yielded the 22 T cell receptor beta chains listed below, sequenced in a study of blood T cell repertoires in COVID-19. Sequenced by immunoSEQ multiplex PCR; TCRdb stores in-frame clones only, minus some. The sample shows under 350,000 clones, just under 90% of them seen only once. Sequencing was done on a sample of peripheral blood. The receptors derive from a woman aged 25 to 39 with COVID-19, enrolled during active disease.

This clone showed up just once. The chain couples TRBV2 to TRBJ2-5; TRBD2 might be the D (6 bases). Germline CDR1 and CDR2: SNHLY and FYNNEI. V was shortened by 4 bases and J by 3 bases, with 12 bases between the two germline ends. The CDR3 contains 14 residues. The CDR3 coding sequence is TGTGCCAGCAGTGGGTGGGGGGTGAAAGAGACCCAGTACTTC. This codes for CASSGWGVKETQYF.

This clone was observed a handful of times. The chain has TRBV18 and TRBJ1-1, with TRBD1 matching over 11 bases. J gave up 7 bases and V 5 bases, and 9 bases lay outside the gene matches. The CDR3 covers 15 residues. The germline V gene has CDR1 KGHSH and CDR2 LQKENI. CDR3 DNA sequence: TGTGCCAGCTCATCGTTGGGACAGGGGGGAATTGAAGCTTTCTTT. Protein sequence: CASSSLGQGGIEAFF. Together with reference TRBV18 and TRBJ1-1, the CDR3 gives the full variable domain: NAGVMQNPRHLVRRRGQEARLRCSPMKGHSHVYWYRQLPEEGLKFMVYLQKENIIDESGMPKERFSAEFPKEGPSILRIQQVVRGDSAAYFCASSSLGQGGIEAFFGQGTRLTVV.

The J gene is TRBJ2-2, the V gene TRBV11-3; 7 nucleotides match TRBD1. V was pared by 4 bases and J by 1 base, with 3 bases of the junction left unmatched. The CDR3 loop spans 15 amino acids. Looked up from germline, CDR1 is SGHNT and CDR2 is YENEEA. The CDR3 nucleotides read TGTGCCAGCAGCTCCCGGACAGGGAACACCGGGGAGCTGTTTTTT. Its translation is CASSSRTGNTGELFF.

The J gene is TRBJ1-4, the V gene TRBV5-1; D not certain. Germline CDR1 SGHRS, CDR2 YFSETQ. V was shortened by 4 bases and J by 3 bases, with 16 bases between the two germline ends. This CDR3 is built from 16 residues. The CDR3 protein is CASSLLPGRANEKLFF. The CDR3 nucleotides are TGCGCCAGCAGCCTTCTGCCGGGGAGGGCTAATGAAAAACTGTTTTTT.

The chain uses TRBV19 and TRBJ1-6; D not certain. Per germline, CDR1 LNHDA and CDR2 SQIVND (reference sequence). CDR3 length equals 15 residues. The V end lost 6 bases, the J end lost 10 bases, and 19 bases lay between the germline ends. The CDR3, as DNA: TGTGCCAGTAGCAGCGGACTCATCGGAAGGTCACCCCTCCACTTT. Translation: CASSSGLIGRSPLHF.

V is TRBV6-5 and J is TRBJ1-6; a weak D match, TRBD1 (6 bases). V was trimmed by 3 bases and J by 6 bases, leaving 15 bases between them. The CDR3 extends over 16 amino acids. CDR1 is MNHEY, CDR2 SVGAGI, per germline. The CDR3 DNA is TGTGCCAGCAGTTATGGGGGCGAGAAGGGTAATTCACCCCTCCACTTT. Amino acids: CASSYGGEKGNSPLHF.

This chain joins TRBV24-1 and TRBJ2-3; a weak D match, TRBD2 (7 bases). The CDR3 totals 16 residues. CDR1 and CDR2 (germline): KGHDR, SFDVKD. V lost 7 bases and J lost 5, with 21 bases in between. CDR3 coding DNA: TGTGCCACCAGCCGCTTGGGGGCGGGGGCGGAAGATACGCAGTATTTT. This encodes CATSRLGAGAEDTQYF.

The chain couples TRBV28 to TRBJ2-5, with D perhaps matching TRBD2 (7 bases). CDR1 is MDHEN, CDR2 SYDVKM, per germline. CDR3 length equals 16 residues. Trimming shortened V by 5 bases and J by 4 bases, and 20 bases separated the two germline ends. The CDR3 protein is CASSGRRGGSIETQYF. CDR3 coding DNA: TGTGCCAGCAGTGGACGTAGGGGGGGTTCTATAGAGACCCAGTACTTC.

The rearrangement uses TRBV2 and TRBJ2-3, with TRBD2 matching over 9 bases. CDR1 and CDR2 (germline): SNHLY, FYNNEI. J gave up 1 base and V 5 bases, and 4 bases lay outside the gene matches. The CDR3 has 15 amino acids. CDR3 sequence (DNA): TGTGCCAGCAGTCTGGGCGGGGGGGGCACAGATACGCAGTATTTT. Its protein product is CASSLGGGGTDTQYF.

The rearrangement uses TRBV5-4 and TRBJ2-5, with a tentative D call TRBD1 (6 bases). V lost 4 bases and J lost 3, with 13 bases in between. Germline V gene lookup returns CDR1 SGHNT and CDR2 YYREEE (reference sequence). This CDR3 comprises 14 residues. CDR3 in amino acids: CASSHDRLEETQYF. The DNA for the CDR3 is TGTGCCAGCAGCCACGACAGGCTGGAAGAGACCCAGTACTTC.

V gene TRBV5-4 combines with J gene TRBJ2-1; 11 bases fit TRBD2. V shed 2 bases and J 4 bases; nucleotides not matched to a gene: 2. The V gene's germline CDR1 is SGHNT and CDR2 YYREEE (reference sequence). The CDR3 runs 15 residues. The CDR3 is CASSFSGGAYNEQFF. In DNA, the CDR3 is TGTGCCAGCAGCTTTAGCGGGGGGGCTTACAATGAGCAGTTCTTC.

A few counts support this clone. The chain is built from TRBV28 and TRBJ1-1, with 7 bases aligning to TRBD1. After removal of 4 bases from V and 3 bases from J, the junction contained 5 bases not matched to a gene. The CDR3 has 14 amino acids. Germline CDR1 and CDR2: MDHEN and SYDVKM. The chain's CDR3 is CASSSGGRHTEAFF. CDR3 coding DNA: TGTGCCAGCAGTTCAGGGGGACGTCACACTGAAGCTTTCTTT.

This clone appeared a single time. In DNA, the CDR3 is TGTGCCAGCAGCTTAGAGGGACAGGCCCCCCATTTT. Protein sequence: CASSLEGQAPHF. The rearrangement uses TRBV7-9 and TRBJ1-5; 8 nucleotides line up with TRBD1. CDR1 and CDR2 (germline): SEHNR, FQNEAQ (reference sequence). Trimming at V came to 1 base and at J to 16 bases, leaving 6 bases not matched to a gene. This CDR3 has 12 amino acids.

The chain is built from TRBV15 and TRBJ1-6, with a tentative D call TRBD1 (5 bases). Germline V lookup: CDR1 LNHNV, CDR2 YYDKDF (reference sequence). Deletions cut 7 bases from V and 7 bases from J, with 11 bases between. CDR3 length equals 13 residues. CDR3 amino acids: CATNRGNNSPLHF. The CDR3 DNA reads TGTGCCACCAATAGGGGCAACAATTCACCCCTCCACTTT.

The CDR3 loop reads CATAPGLTYEQYF. CDR3 DNA: TGTGCCACCGCACCGGGACTAACCTACGAGCAGTACTTC. The rearrangement joins TRBV19 to TRBJ2-7; 7 bases match TRBD2. This CDR3 region has 13 residues. The V and J ends lost 10 bases and 2 bases, in that order; junction bases with no gene match: 8. The germline gives CDR1 LNHDA, CDR2 SQIVND (reference sequence).

This rearrangement joins TRBV15 to TRBJ2-1; the match to TRBD2 covers 7 bases. With V trimmed by 3 bases and J by 7 bases, 3 bases remained unmatched. Germline CDR1 and CDR2: LNHNV and YYDKDF (reference sequence). This CDR3 spans 13 amino acids. The CDR3 DNA reads as TGTGCCACCAGCAGTTGGGGGGGGAATGAGCAGTTCTTC. Translated: CATSSWGGNEQFF.

V and J are TRBV5-4 and TRBJ1-4, with 7 positions matching TRBD1. Per germline, CDR1 SGHNT and CDR2 YYREEE (reference sequence). V was pared by 0 bases and J by 8 bases, with 7 bases of the junction left unmatched. The length of the CDR3 is 15 residues. The DNA for the CDR3 is TGTGCCAGCAGCTTGGAAAGGGGGCTAAAAGAAAAACTGTTTTTT. Amino acids: CASSLERGLKEKLFF.

This clone was counted a few times. The chain employs TRBV3-1 (or the pseudogene TRBV3-2) and TRBJ1-2, with a weak D call TRBD1 (6 bases). The V and J ends lost 4 bases and 5 bases respectively, with 14 bases between them. The V gene's germline CDR1 is LGHDT and CDR2 YNNKEL (reference sequence). This CDR3 is built from 14 residues. DNA for the CDR3: TGTGCCAGCAGCCCACAGGGAGAAGGGTATGGCTACACCTTC. Protein sequence: CASSPQGEGYGYTF.

The V gene is TRBV12-3 or TRBV12-4, the J gene TRBJ2-7; D is unresolved. The CDR3 consists of 13 residues. The V end was cut by 1 base, the J end by 3 bases, with 7 bases between. CDR3 sequence reads: CASSLDKIYEQYF. CDR3 DNA: TGTGCCAGCAGTTTAGACAAAATCTACGAGCAGTACTTC.

The chain couples TRBV12-3 or TRBV12-4 to TRBJ2-3, with D tentatively TRBD2 (6 bases). Trimming stripped 1 base from V and 11 bases from J, with 10 bases between. The CDR3 has 12 amino acids. CDR3 protein: CASSLGQGGQYF. DNA for the CDR3: TGTGCCAGCAGTTTAGGGCAGGGAGGGCAGTATTTT.

J is TRBJ2-5 and V is TRBV5-1; 13 positions match TRBD2. CDR3 length: 16 residues. Germline CDR1 reads SGHRS; CDR2 reads YFSETQ. V dropped 4 bases and J dropped 5; count of bases not matched to a gene: 8. Written as DNA, the CDR3 is TGCGCCAGCAGCGTACTAGCGGGGGGGCTCGGGGAGACCCAGTACTTC. It is translated as CASSVLAGGLGETQYF.

This chain connects TRBV7-8 to TRBJ1-5; tentatively, D is TRBD1 (6 bases). Germline loops: CDR1 SGHVS, CDR2 FQNEAQ. With 5 bases removed from V and 4 bases from J, the gap between germline ends came to 18 bases. The CDR3 is 16 amino acids. CDR3 DNA: TGTGCCAGCAGCCACAGGACAGTTCACAGGAATCAGCCCCAGCATTTT. Translated: CASSHRTVHRNQPQHF.